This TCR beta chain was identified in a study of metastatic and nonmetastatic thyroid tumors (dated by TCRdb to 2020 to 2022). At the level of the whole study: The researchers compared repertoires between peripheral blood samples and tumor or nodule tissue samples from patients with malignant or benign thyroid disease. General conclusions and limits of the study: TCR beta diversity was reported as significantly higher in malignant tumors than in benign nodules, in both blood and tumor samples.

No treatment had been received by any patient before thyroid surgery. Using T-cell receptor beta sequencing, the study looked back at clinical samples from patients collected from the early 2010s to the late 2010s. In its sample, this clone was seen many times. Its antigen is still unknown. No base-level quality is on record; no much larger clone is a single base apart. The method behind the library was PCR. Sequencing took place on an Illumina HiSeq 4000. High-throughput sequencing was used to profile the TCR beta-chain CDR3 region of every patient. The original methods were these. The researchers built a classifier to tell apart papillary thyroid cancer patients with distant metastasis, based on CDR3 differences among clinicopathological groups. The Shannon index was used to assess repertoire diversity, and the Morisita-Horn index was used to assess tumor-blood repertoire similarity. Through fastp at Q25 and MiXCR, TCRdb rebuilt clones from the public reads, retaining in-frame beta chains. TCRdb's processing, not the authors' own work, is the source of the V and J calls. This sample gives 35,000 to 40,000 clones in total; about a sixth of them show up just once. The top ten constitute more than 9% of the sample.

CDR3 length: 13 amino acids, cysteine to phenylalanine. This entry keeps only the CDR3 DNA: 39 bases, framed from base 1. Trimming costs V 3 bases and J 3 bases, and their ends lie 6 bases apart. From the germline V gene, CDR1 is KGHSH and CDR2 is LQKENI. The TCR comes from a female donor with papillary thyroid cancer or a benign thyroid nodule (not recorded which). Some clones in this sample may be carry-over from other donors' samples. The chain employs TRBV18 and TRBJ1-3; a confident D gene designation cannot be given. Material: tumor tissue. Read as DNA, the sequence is TGTGCCAGCTCACCCCAGGATGGAAACACCATATATTTT. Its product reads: CASSPQDGNTIYF.